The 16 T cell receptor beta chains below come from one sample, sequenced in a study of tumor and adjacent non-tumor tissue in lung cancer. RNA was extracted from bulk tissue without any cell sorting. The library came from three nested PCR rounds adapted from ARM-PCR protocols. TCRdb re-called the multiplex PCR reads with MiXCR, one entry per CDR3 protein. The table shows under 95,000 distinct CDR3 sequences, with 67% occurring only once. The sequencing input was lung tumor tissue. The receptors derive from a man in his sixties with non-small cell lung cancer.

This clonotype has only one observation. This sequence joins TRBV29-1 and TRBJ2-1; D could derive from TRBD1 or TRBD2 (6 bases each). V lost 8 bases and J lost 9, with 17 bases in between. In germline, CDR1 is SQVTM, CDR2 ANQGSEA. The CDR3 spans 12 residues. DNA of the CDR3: TGCAGCCCCCGGGGGCAATCGGCTGAGCAGTTCTTC. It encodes CSPRGQSAEQFF.

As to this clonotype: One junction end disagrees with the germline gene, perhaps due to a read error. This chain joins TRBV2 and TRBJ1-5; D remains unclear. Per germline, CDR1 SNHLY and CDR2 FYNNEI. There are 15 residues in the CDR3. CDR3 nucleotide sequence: TGTGCCAGCAGTGAAGGTTTTGCCGCAGTTCAGTCCCAGCATTTT. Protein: CASSEGFAAVQSQHF.

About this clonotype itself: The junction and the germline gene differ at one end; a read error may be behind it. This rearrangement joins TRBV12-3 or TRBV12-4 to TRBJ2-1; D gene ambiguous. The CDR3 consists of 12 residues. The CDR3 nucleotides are TGTGCCAGCAGATTTGCTCACAATAAGCAGTTCTTC. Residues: CASRFAHNKQFF.

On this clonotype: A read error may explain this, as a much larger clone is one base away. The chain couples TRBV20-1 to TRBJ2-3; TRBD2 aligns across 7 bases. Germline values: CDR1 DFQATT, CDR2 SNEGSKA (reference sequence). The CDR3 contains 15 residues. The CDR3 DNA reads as TGCAGTGTTAGATCGGCAGTAACTAGCGCAGATACGCAGTATTTT. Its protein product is CSVRSAVTSADTQYF.

CDR3 amino acids: CASRASIGSLYGYTF. CDR3 bases: TGTGCCAGCAGGGCCTCGATAGGGAGCCTCTATGGCTACACCTTC. The V gene is TRBV5-5, the J gene TRBJ1-2; D gene ambiguous. The CDR3 has 15 amino acids. Per germline, CDR1 SGHKS and CDR2 YYEKEE (reference sequence). Trimming pared 5 bases from V and 4 bases from J, leaving 18 bases between.

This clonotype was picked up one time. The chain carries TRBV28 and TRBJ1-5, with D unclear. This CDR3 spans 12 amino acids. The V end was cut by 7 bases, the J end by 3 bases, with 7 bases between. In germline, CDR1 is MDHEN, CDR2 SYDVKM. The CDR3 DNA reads TGTGCCAGCACTTTCTCCAATCAGCCCCAGCATTTT. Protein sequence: CASTFSNQPQHF.

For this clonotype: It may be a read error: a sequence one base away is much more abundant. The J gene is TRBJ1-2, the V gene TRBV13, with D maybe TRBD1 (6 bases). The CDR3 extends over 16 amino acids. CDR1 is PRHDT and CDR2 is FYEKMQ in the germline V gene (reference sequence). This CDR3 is CANSPGQGRWGYGYTF. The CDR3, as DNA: TGTGCCAACAGCCCTGGGCAGGGGCGATGGGGCTATGGCTACACCTTC.

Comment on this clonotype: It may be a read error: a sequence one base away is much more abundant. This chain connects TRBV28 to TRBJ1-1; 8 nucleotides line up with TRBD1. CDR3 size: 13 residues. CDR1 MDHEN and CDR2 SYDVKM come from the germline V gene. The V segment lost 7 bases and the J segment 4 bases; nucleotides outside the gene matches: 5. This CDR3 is CASKGQDGTEAFF. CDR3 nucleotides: TGTGCCAGCAAGGGACAGGACGGCACTGAAGCTTTCTTT.

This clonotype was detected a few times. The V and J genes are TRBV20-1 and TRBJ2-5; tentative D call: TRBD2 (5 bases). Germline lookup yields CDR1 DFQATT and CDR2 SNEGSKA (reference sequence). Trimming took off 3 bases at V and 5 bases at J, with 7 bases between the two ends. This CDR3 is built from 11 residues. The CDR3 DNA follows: TGCAGTGCTAGGCCGGGGGAGACCCAGTACTTC. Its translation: CSARPGETQYF.

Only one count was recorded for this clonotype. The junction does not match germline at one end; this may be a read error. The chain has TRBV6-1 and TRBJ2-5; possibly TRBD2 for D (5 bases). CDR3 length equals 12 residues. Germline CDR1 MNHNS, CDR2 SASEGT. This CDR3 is CASSEPWETQYF. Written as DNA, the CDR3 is TGTGCCAGCAGTGAACCATGGGAGACTCAGTACTTC.

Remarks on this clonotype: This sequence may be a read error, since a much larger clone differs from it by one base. CDR3 coding DNA: TGTGCCAGCAGGCTCCTTGGGACAGGGGAGAGGGTCTATGGCTACGCCTTC. Its protein is CASRLLGTGERVYGYAF. The gene calls are TRBV12-3 or TRBV12-4 and TRBJ1-2; 10 bases are a match to TRBD1. CDR3 length equals 17 residues.

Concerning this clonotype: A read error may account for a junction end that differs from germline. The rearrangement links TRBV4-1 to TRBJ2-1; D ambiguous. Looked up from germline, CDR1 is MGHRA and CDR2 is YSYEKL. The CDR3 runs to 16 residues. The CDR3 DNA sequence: TGCGTCAGCAGCCGGCCAGACTGTTCCTCCTACAATGAGCAGTTCTTC. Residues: CVSSRPDCSSYNEQFF.

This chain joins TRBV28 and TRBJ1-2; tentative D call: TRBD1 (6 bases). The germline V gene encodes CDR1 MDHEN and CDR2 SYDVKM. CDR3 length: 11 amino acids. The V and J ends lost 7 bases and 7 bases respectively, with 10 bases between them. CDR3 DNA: TGTGCCAGCACAGGGGCGCGTGGCTACACCTTC. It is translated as CASTGARGYTF.

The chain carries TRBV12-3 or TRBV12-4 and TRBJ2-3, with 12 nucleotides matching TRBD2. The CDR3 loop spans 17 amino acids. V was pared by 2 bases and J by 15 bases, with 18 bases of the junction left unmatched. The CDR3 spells CASSLKLAGGGTDTYYF. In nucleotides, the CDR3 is TGTGCCAGCAGTTTAAAACTAGCGGGGGGTGGCACAGATACGTATTATTTT.

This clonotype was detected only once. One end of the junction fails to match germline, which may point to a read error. The CDR3, as DNA: TGTGTCTGGAGATTCCAGGGGGCGCTTTTTAGGACTGAAGCTTTCTTT. This codes for CVWRFQGALFRTEAFF. The chain links TRBV30 to TRBJ1-1; the match to TRBD1 covers 8 bases. The CDR3 is 16 residues long. Germline loops: CDR1 GTSNPN, CDR2 SVGIG (reference sequence).

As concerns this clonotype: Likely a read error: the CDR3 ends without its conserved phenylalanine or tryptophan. The CDR3 sequence is CAISEFPQGARSPLHL. The CDR3 DNA is TGTGCCATCAGTGAGTTCCCTCAGGGGGCAAGGTCACCCCTCCACCTT. The gene calls are TRBV10-3 and TRBJ1-6; 8 nucleotides align to TRBD1. The CDR3 runs 16 residues. J lost 10 bases, V lost 1 base, and 9 bases had no gene match. Germline CDR1 ENHRY, CDR2 SYGVKD.